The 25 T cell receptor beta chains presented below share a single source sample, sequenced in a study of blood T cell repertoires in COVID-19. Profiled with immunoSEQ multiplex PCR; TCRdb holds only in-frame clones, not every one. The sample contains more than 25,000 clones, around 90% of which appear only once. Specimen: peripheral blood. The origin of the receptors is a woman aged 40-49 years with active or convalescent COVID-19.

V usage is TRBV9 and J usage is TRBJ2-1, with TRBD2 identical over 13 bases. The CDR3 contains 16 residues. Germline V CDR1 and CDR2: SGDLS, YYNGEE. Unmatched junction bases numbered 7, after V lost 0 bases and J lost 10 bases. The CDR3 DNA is TGTGCCAGCAGCGTAGGGAGACTAGCGGGGGGTTGGGAGCAGTTCTTC. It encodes CASSVGRLAGGWEQFF.

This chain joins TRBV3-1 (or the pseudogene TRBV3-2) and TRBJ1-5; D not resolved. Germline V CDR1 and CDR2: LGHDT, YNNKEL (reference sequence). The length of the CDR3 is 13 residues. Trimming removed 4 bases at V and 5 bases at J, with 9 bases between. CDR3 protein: CASSPRPDQPQHF. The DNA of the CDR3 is TGTGCCAGCAGCCCTCGTCCTGATCAGCCCCAGCATTTT.

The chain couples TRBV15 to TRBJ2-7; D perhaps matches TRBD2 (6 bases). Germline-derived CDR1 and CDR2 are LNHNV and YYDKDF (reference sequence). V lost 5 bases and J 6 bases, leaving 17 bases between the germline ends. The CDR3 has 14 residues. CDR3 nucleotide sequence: TGTGCCACCAGCGAGCGGGTTGGTGGGGTCGAGCAGTACTTC. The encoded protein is CATSERVGGVEQYF.

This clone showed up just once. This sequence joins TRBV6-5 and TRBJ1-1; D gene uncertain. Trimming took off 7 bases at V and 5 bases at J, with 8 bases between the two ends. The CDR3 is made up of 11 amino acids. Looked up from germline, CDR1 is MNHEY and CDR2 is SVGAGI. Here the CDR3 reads CASISVTEAFF. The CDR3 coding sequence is TGTGCCAGCATATCGGTGACTGAAGCTTTCTTT.

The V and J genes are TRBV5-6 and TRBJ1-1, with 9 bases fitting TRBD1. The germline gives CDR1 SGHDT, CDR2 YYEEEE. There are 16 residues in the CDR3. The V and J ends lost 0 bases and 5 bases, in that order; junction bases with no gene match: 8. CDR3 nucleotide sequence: TGTGCCAGCAGCTTGGGGACGACAGGGGGTCGAACTGAAGCTTTCTTT. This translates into CASSLGTTGGRTEAFF.

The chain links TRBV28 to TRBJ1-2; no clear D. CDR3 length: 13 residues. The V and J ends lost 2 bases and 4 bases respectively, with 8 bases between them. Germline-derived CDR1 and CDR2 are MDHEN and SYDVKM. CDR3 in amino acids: CASSLGQPYGYTF. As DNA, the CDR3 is TGTGCCAGCAGTTTAGGGCAGCCCTATGGCTACACCTTC.

The CDR3, as DNA: TGTGCCAGCAGCTTATCCCTCTCTGGAAACACCATATATTTT. Encoded protein: CASSLSLSGNTIYF. The rearrangement uses TRBV7-9 and TRBJ1-3; D unclear. The length of the CDR3 is 14 residues. Trimming removed 2 bases at V and 0 bases at J, with 5 bases between. Germline-derived CDR1 and CDR2 are SEHNR and FQNEAQ (reference sequence).

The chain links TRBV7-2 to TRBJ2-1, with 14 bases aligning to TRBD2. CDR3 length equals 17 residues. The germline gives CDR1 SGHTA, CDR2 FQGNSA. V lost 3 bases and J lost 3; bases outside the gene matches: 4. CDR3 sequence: CASSLTSGGAGYNEQFF. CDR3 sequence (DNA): TGTGCCAGCAGCTTGACTAGCGGGGGGGCTGGCTACAATGAGCAGTTCTTC.

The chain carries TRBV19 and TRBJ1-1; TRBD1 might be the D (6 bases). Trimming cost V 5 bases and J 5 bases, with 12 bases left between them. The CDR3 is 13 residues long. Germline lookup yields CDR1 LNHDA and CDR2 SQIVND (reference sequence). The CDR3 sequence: CASSPLGGTEAFF. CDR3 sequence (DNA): TGTGCCAGTAGTCCCCTAGGGGGAACTGAAGCTTTCTTT.

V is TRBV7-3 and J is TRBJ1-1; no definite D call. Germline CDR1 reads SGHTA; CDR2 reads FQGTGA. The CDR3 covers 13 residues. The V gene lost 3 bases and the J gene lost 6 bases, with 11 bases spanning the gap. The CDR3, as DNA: TGTGCCAGCAGCTTTACCCCGAGGGCTGAAGCTTTCTTT. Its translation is CASSFTPRAEAFF.

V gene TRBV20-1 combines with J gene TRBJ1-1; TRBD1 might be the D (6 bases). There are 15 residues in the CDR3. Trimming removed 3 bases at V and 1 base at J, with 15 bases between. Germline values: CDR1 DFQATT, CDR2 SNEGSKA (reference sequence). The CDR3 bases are TGCAGTGCTAGTCGCGTCAGGGGTCGGAACACTGAAGCTTTCTTT. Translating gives CSASRVRGRNTEAFF.

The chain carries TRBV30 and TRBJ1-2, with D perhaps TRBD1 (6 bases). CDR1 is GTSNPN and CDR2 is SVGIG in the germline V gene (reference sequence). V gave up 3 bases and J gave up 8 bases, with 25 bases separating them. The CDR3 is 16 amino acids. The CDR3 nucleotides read TGTGCCTGGAGCCGGCCGGGGGGGGCCACGGGAGGGGGCTACACCTTC. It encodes CAWSRPGGATGGGYTF. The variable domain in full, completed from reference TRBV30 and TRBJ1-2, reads SQTIHQWPATLVQPVGSPLSLECTVEGTSNPNLYWYRQAAGRGLQLLFYSVGIGQISSEVPQNLSASRPQDRQFILSSKKLLLSDSGFYLCAWSRPGGATGGGYTFGSGTRLTVV.

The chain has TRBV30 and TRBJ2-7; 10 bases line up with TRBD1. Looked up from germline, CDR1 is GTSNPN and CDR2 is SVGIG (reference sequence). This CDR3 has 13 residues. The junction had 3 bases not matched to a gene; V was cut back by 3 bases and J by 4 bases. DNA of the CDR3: TGTGCCTGGAGGGGACAGGGGACGTACGAGCAGTACTTC. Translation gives CAWRGQGTYEQYF.

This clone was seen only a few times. The CDR3 loop reads CASSPTRDSPLHF. The CDR3 region has the DNA TGTGCCAGCAGCCCAACCAGGGATTCACCCCTCCACTTT. V and J are TRBV7-9 and TRBJ1-6, with TRBD1 as a possible D gene (5 bases). The CDR3 covers 13 residues. V was trimmed by 5 bases and J by 8 bases, leaving 10 bases between them. The germline CDR1 and CDR2 sequences are SEHNR and FQNEAQ (reference sequence).

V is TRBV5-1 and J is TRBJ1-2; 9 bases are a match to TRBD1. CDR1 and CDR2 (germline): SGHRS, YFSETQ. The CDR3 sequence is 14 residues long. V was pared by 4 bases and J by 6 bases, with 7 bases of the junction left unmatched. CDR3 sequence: CASSRTGAQDGYTF. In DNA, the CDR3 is TGCGCCAGCAGCAGGACAGGGGCTCAGGATGGCTACACCTTC.

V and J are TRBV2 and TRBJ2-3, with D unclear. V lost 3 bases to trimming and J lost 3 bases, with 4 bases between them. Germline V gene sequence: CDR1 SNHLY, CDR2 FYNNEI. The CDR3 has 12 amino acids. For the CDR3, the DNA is TGTGCCAGCAGTGATGAGACAGATACGCAGTATTTT. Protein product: CASSDETDTQYF.

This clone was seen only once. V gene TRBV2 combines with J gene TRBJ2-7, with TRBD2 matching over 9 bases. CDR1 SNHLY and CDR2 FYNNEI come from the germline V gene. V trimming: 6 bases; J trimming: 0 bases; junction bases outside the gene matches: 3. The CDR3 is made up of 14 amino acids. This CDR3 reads CASSLAGVSYEQYF. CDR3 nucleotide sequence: TGTGCCAGCAGCTTAGCGGGAGTCTCCTACGAGCAGTACTTC.

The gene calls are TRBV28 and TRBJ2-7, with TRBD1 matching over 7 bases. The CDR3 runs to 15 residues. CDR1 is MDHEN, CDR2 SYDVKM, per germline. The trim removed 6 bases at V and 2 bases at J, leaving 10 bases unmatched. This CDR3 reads CASRGPGTATYEQYF. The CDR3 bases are TGTGCCAGCAGGGGCCCCGGGACAGCAACCTACGAGCAGTACTTC.

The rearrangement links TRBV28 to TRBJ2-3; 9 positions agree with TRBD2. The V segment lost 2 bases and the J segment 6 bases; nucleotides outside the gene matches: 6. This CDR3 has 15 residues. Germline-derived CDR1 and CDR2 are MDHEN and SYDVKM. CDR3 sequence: CASSLRSSGTDTQYF. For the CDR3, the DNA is TGTGCCAGCAGTTTAAGGTCTAGCGGGACGGATACGCAGTATTTT.

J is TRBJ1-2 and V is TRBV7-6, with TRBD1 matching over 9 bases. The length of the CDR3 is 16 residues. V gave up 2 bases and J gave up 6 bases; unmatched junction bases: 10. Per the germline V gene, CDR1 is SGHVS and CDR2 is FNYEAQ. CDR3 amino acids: CASSLSPTGGANGYTF. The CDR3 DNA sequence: TGTGCCAGCAGCTTAAGCCCCACAGGGGGCGCAAATGGCTACACCTTC.

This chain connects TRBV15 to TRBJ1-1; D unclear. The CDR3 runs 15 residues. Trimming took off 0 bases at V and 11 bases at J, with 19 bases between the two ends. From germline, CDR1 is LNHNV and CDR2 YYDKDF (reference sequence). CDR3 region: CATSRDNRRGLEAFF. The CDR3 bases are TGTGCCACCAGCAGAGATAATCGCAGAGGGTTGGAGGCTTTCTTT.

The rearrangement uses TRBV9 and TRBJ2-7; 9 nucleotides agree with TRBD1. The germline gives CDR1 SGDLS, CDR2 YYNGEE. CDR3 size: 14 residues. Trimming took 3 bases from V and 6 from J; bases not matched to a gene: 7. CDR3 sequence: CASSAGTGWAEQYF. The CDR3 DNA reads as TGTGCCAGCAGCGCCGGGACAGGGTGGGCCGAGCAGTACTTC. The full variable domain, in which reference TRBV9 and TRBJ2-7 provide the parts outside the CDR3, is DSGVTQTPKHLITATGQRVTLRCSPRSGDLSVYWYQQSLDQGLQFLIQYYNGEERAKGNILERFSAQQFPDLHSELNLSSLELGDSALYFCASSAGTGWAEQYFGPGTRLTVT.

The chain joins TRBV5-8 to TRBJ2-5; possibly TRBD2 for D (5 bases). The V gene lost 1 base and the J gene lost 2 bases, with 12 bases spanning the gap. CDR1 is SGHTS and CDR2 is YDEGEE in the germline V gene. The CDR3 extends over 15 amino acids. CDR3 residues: CASSLMNPGQETQYF. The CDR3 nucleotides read TGTGCCAGCAGCTTGATGAACCCGGGACAAGAGACCCAGTACTTC.

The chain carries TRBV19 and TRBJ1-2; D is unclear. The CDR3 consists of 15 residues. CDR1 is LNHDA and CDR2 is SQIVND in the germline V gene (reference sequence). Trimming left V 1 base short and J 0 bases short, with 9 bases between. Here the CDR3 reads CASSIGTGSNYGYTF. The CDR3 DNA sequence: TGTGCCAGTAGTATAGGAACGGGGTCTAACTATGGCTACACCTTC.

Here the CDR3 DNA reads TGTGCCACGGGGGGGGACAGAAACAATCAGCCCCAGCATTTT. Translation gives CATGGDRNNQPQHF. The gene calls are TRBV6-5 and TRBJ1-5; 7 bases align to TRBD1. The J segment lost 3 bases and the V segment lost 10 bases, leaving 9 bases of the junction unmatched. The CDR3 runs 14 residues. The germline CDR1 and CDR2 sequences are MNHEY and SVGAGI.